This T cell receptor beta chain was obtained from a study of T cell responses to AZD1222 COVID-19 vaccine. Study results and limitations: Baseline seropositivity characterized only a handful of AZD1222 recipients.

Comments on this clone: What it recognizes is unknown.

CDR3 size: 15 residues. Germline trimming cut 1 base from V and 4 bases from J; bases unmatched to any gene: 5. Germline assignment: CDR1 SGHNT and CDR2 YENEEA. Produced via immunoSEQ multiplex PCR; TCRdb's table is partial and in-frame only. The table records roughly 81,000 clones, roughly 85% of them present only once. The chain couples TRBV11-3 to TRBJ2-3, with 7 bases matching TRBD2. The origin of this receptor is an adult in good health. The specimen was peripheral blood, collected on day 0 of AZD1222 vaccination. The CDR3 DNA is TGTGCCAGCAGCTTAGTGGGAGGGGTCCCAGATACGCAGTATTTT. It encodes CASSLVGGVPDTQYF.